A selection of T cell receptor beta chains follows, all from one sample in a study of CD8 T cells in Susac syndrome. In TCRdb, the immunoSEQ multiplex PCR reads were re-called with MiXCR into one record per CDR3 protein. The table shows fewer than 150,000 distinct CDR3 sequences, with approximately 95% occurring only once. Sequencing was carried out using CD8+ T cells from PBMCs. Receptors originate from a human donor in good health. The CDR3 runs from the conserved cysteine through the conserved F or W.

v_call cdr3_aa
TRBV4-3 CASSQETEPSYEQYF
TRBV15 CATSRGQGAKYGYTF
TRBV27 CASSPSFGLHRELFF
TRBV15 CATSRDRAARNQPQHF
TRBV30 CAWSQGAMSNQPQHF
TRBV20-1 CSARKAISYEQYF
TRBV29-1 CSGSGTSAYNEQFF
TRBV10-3 CAIKGDRGTDTQYF
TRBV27 CASSFGYPYEQYF
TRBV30 CATNLGDRGNEQYF
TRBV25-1 CASIYGNTIYF
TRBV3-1 CASSEGMFKPYEQYF
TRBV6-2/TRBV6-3 CASASAYGYTF
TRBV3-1 CASSQDWTSGRVYEQFF
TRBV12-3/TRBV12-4 CASSLRAGVFSNEQFF
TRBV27 CASSFTHTDTQYF
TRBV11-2 CASRDSYEQYF
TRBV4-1 CASSLLEGLAGAEQYF
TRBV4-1 CASSPARDQPQHF
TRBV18 CASSPGTGAFF
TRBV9 CASSVWDSSGANVLTF
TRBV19 CASSILWNSAEQYF
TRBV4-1 CASSQGPAGQQYF
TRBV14 CASSQDRLFYGYTF
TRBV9 CASSVEDRGPQETQYF
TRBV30 CAWDEGVLQETQYF
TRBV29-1 CSVFLSTGELFF
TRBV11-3 CASSFHWGDIQYF
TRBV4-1 CASSQVTGGTDTQYF
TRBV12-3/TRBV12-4 CASSFAQNGRETQYF
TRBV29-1 CSVWAGGHEQHF